This TCR beta chain was recorded in a study of cytomegalovirus exposure and HLA in healthy donors. Whole-study findings and limits: Reportedly, diagnosis of cytomegalovirus status by the classifier showed high specificity and sensitivity. The study designated 164 TCR beta chains cytomegalovirus-associated. The study found most TCR sequences rare, yet found some public TCRs in many donors. The tendency of first-cohort TCR clusters to co-occur in the 120 or so validation repertoires was the finding of a later analysis.

This CDR3 spans 14 amino acids. CDR1 and CDR2 from the germline V gene are ENHRY and SYGVKD. V was clipped by 10 bases and J by 2 bases, with 14 bases between them. Clones were read by immunoSEQ multiplex PCR, and TCRdb kept only the in-frame ones, dropping some. The profile shows 150,000 to 200,000 clones, about 82% of them singletons. As regards this clone: Its target is unknown.

This TCR was recovered from a woman between 18 and 29 years old in good health and CMV-seronegative. The specimen sequenced was PBMCs. The rearrangement uses TRBV10-3 and TRBJ1-4; the D gene is possibly TRBD1 (5 bases). As DNA, the CDR3 is TGTGCCACGAAAGGGGTTTGGACTAATGAAAAACTGTTTTTT. As protein: CATKGVWTNEKLFF.